The table lists the clone carrying this T cell receptor beta chain with a count of one. Deletions cut 1 base from V and 7 bases from J, with 22 bases between. The CDR3 sequence is 17 residues long. The germline CDR1 and CDR2 sequences are SGHAT and FQNNGV. The data derive from a study of T cell responses to AZD1222 COVID-19 vaccine. Some clones are missing from TCRdb's copy, which holds only in-frame ones; the method was immunoSEQ multiplex PCR. The sample carries about 140,000 clones, around 90% recorded once. This chain connects TRBV11-2 to TRBJ1-1, with D tentatively TRBD1 (5 bases). The TCR comes from an adult who received the MenACWY meningococcal vaccine as a control. The sequenced sample was peripheral blood, obtained 28 days after the second dose of the MenACWY control vaccine. The CDR3 protein is CASSLGIVLRGSGEAFF. DNA for the CDR3: TGTGCCAGCAGCTTAGGTATCGTCTTGAGGGGTTCGGGTGAAGCTTTCTTT.